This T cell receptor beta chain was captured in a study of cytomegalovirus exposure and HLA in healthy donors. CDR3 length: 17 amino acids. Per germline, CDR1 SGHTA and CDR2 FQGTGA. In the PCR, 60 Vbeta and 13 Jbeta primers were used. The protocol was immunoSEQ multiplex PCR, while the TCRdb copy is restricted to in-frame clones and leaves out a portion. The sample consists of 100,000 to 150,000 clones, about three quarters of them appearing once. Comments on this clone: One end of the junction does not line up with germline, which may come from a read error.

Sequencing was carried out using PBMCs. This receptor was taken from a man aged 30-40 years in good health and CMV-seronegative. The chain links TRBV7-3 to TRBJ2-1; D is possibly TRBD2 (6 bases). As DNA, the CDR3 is TGTTCCAGCAGCTTAATGGGCGCGGGACTCACCTACAATGAGCAGTTCTTC. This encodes CSSSLMGAGLTYNEQFF.